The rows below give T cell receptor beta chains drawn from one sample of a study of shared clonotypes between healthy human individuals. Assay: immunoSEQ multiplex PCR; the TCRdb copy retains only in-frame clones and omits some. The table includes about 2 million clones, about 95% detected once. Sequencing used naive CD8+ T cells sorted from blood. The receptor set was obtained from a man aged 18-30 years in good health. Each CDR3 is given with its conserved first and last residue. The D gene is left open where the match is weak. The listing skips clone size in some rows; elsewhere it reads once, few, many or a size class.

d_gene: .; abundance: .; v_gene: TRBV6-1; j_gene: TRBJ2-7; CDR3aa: CASSEMRGLSYEQYF; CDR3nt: TGTGCCAGCAGTGAAATGAGGGGTCTATCCTACGAGCAGTACTTC
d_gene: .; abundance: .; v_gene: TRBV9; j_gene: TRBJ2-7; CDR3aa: CASSVAGTNYEQYF; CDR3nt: TGTGCCAGCAGCGTGGCAGGGACGAACTACGAGCAGTACTTC
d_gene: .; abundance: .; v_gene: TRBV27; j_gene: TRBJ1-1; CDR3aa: CASSLTGPGNTEAFF; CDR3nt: TGTGCCAGCAGTTTGACAGGCCCTGGGAACACTGAAGCTTTCTTT
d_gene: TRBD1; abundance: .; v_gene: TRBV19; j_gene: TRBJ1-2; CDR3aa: CASSSRDSPNYGYTF; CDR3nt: TGTGCCAGTAGTTCCAGGGACAGTCCTAACTATGGCTACACCTTC
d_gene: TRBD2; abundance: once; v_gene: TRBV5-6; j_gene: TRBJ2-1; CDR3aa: CASSLTTSLAGGDEQFF; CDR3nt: TGTGCCAGCAGCTTGACGACTTCGCTAGCGGGAGGCGATGAGCAGTTCTTC
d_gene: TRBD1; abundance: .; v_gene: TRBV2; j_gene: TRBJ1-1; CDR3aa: CASSPGTGFFATEAFF; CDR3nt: TGTGCCAGCAGTCCCGGGACAGGGTTCTTCGCCACTGAAGCTTTCTTT
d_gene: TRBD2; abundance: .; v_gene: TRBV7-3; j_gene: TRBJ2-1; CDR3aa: CASSFSGGRYNEQFF; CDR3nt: TGTGCCAGCAGCTTTAGCGGGGGGAGGTACAATGAGCAGTTCTTC
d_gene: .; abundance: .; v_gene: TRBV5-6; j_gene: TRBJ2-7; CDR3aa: CASSPQSSYEQYF; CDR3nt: TGTGCCAGCAGCCCCCAGTCTTCCTACGAGCAGTACTTC
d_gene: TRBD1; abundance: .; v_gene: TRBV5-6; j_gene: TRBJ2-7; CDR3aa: CASSPTDRDPYEQYF; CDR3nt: TGTGCCAGCAGCCCCACAGACAGGGACCCCTACGAGCAGTACTTC
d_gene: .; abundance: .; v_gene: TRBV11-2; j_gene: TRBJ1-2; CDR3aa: CASSLGGGEVAYGYTF; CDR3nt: TGTGCCAGCAGCTTAGGGGGCGGGGAGGTAGCCTATGGCTACACCTTC
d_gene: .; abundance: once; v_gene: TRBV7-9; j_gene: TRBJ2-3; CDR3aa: CASSPYGGPEDTQYF; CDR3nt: TGTGCCAGCAGCCCGTATGGGGGGCCGGAAGATACGCAGTATTTT
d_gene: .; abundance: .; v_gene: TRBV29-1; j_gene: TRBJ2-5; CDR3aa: CSVDQQETQYF; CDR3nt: TGCAGCGTTGACCAGCAAGAGACCCAGTACTTC
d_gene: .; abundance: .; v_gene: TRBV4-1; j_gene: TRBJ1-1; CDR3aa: CASSQFYLGGGSNTEAFF; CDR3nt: TGCGCCAGCAGCCAATTCTATCTTGGGGGGGGTAGTAACACTGAAGCTTTCTTT
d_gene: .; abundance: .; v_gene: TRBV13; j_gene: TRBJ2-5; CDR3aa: CASSLGHGQETQYF; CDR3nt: TGTGCCAGCAGCTTAGGCCACGGTCAAGAGACCCAGTACTTC